This T cell receptor beta chain was documented in a study of shared clonotypes between healthy human individuals. This clone was detected a few times. Germline loops: CDR1 SGHDT, CDR2 YYEEEE. The CDR3 covers 12 residues. Trimming pared 3 bases from V and 5 bases from J, leaving 9 bases between. The naive CD8 fraction comprised CD45RO-negative cells positively selected for CCR7 and excluded terminally differentiated effector memory CD45RA+ cells. The table came from immunoSEQ multiplex PCR; TCRdb's copy has only in-frame clones and leaves some out. This table holds more than 2 million clones, just under 95% found once.

The specimen was naive CD8+ T cells sorted from blood. The sequence derives from a man aged 18 to 35 in good health. The chain has TRBV5-6 and TRBJ2-7; possibly TRBD1 or TRBD2 for D (5 bases each). The CDR3 reads CASSSGPHEQYF. CDR3 coding DNA: TGTGCCAGCAGCTCGGGACCCCACGAGCAGTACTTC.